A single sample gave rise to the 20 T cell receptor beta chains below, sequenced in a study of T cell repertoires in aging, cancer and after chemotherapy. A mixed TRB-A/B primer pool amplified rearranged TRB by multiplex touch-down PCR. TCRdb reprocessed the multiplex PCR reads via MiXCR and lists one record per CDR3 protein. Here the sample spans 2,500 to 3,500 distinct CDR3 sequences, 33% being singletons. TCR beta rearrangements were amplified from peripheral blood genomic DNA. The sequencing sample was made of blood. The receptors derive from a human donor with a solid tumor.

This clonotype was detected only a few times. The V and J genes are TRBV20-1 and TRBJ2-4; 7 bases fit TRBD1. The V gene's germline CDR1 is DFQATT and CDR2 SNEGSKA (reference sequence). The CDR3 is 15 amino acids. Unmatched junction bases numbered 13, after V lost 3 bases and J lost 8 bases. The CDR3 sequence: CSAREPTGFEDIQYF. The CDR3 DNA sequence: TGCAGTGCTAGGGAACCGACAGGGTTTGAGGACATTCAGTACTTC.

The CDR3 spells CASSLDSNYGYTF. For the CDR3, the DNA is TGTGCCAGCAGCTTAGACTCTAACTATGGCTACACCTTC. The V call is TRBV7-6, the J call TRBJ1-2; D gene uncertain. CDR3 length: 13 amino acids. Germline CDR1 and CDR2: SGHVS and FNYEAQ. With 1 base removed from V and 0 bases from J, the gap between germline ends came to 3 bases.

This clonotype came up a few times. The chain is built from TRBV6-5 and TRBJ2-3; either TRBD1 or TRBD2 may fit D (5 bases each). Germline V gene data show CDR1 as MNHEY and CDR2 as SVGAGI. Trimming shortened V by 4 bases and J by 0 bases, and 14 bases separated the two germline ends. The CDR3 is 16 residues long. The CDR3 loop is CASSSPGSSSTDTQYF. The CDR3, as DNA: TGTGCCAGCAGTTCCCCAGGGAGCTCTAGCACAGATACGCAGTATTTT.

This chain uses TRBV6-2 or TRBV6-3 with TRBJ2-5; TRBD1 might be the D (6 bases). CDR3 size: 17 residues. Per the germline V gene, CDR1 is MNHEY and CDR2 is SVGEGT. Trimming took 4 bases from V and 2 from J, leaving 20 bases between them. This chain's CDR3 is CASSFSYGYGQQETQYF. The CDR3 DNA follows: TGTGCCAGCAGTTTCTCGTATGGATATGGACAGCAAGAGACCCAGTACTTC.

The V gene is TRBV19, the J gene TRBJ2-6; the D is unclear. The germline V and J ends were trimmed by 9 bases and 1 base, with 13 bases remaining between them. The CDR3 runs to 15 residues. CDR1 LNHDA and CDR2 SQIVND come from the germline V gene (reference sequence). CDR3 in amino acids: CASSLSQSGANVLTF. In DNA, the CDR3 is TGTGCCAGCAGTCTCAGTCAATCTGGGGCCAACGTCCTGACTTTC.

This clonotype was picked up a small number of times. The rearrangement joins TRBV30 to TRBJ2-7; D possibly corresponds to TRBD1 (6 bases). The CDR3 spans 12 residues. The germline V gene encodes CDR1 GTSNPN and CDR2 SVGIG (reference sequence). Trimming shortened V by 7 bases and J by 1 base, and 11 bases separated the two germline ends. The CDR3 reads CALAGDSYEQYV. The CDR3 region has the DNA TGTGCCTTGGCAGGGGATTCCTACGAGCAGTACGTC.

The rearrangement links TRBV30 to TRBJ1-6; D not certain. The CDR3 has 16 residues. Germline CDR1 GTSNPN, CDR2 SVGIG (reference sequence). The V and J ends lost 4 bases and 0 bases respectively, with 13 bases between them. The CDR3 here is CAWTRTVSSYNSPLHF. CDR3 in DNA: TGTGCCTGGACCCGGACGGTTAGCTCCTATAATTCACCCCTCCACTTT.

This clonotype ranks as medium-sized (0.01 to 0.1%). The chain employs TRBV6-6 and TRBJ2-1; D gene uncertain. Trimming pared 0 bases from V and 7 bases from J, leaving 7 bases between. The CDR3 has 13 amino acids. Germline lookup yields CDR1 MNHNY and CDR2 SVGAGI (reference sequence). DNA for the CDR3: TGTGCCAGCAGTTACTCGATTTTTAATGAGCAGTTCTTC. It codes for CASSYSIFNEQFF.

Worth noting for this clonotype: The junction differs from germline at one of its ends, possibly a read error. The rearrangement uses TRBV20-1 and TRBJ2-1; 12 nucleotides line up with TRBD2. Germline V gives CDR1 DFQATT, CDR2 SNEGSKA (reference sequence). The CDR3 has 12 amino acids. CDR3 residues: CSAHPKLAGGPF. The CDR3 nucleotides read TGCAGTGCCCACCCAAAACTAGCGGGGGGCCCGTTC.

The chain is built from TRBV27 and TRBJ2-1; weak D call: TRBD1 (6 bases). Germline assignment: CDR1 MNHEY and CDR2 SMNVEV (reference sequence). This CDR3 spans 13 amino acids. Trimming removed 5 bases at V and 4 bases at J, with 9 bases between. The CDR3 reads CASSPQGYNEQFF. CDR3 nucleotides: TGTGCCAGCAGTCCTCAGGGGTACAATGAGCAGTTCTTC.

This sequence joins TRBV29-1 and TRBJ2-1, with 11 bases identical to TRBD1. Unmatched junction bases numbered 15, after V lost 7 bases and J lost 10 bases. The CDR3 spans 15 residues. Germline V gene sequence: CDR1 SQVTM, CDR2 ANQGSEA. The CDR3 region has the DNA TGCAGCGCCCGGGTGGGACAGGGGGTGACTGGGGAGCAGTTCTTC. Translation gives CSARVGQGVTGEQFF.

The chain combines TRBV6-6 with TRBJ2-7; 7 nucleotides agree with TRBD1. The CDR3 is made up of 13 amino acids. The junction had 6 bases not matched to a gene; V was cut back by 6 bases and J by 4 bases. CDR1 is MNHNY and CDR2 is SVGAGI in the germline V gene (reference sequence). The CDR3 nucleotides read TGTGCCAGCAGACCGGGACAGATATACGAGCAGTACGTC. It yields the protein CASRPGQIYEQYV.

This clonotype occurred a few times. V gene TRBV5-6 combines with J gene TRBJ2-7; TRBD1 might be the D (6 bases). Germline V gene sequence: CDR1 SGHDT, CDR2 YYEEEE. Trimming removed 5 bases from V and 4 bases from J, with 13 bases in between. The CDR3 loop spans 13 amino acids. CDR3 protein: CASSEWDIYEQYF. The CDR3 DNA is TGTGCCAGCAGTGAATGGGACATATACGAGCAGTACTTC.

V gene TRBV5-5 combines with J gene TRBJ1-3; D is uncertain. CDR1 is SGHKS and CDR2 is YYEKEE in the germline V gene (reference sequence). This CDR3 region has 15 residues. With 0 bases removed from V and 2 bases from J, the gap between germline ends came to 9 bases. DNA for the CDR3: TGTGCCAGCAGCTTGGAATGGTCCCCTGGAAACACCATATATTTT. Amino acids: CASSLEWSPGNTIYF.

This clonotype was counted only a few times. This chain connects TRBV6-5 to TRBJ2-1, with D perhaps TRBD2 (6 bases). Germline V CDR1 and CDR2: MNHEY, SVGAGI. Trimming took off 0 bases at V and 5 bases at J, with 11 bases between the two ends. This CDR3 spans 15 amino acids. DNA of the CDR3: TGTGCCAGCAGTTACTCGGGCGGGGCTAACAATGAGCAGTTCTTC. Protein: CASSYSGGANNEQFF.

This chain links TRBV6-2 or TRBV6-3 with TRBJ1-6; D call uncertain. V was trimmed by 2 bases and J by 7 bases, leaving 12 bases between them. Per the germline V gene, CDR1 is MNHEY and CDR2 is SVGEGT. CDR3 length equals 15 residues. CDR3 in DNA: TGTGCCAGCAGTTACAGTGGCAGAGTAAATTCACCCCTCCACTTT. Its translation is CASSYSGRVNSPLHF.

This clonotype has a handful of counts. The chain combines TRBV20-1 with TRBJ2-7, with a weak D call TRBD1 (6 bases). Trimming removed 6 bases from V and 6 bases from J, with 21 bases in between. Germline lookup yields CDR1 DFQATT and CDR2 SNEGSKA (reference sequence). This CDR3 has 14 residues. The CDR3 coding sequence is TGCAGTGCAAGCTCCGGGACAAGCATGAGCGAGCAGTACTTC. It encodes CSASSGTSMSEQYF.

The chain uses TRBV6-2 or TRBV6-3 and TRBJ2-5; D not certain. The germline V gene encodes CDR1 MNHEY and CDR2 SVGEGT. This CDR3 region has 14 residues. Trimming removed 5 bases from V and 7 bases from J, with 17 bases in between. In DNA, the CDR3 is TGTGCCAGCAGTAATGACTGGATAGCCGGGACCCAGTACTTC. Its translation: CASSNDWIAGTQYF.

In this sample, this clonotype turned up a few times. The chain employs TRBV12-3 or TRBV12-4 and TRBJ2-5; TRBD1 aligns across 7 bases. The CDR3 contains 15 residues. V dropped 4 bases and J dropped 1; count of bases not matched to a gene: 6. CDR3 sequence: CASSSGDRVQETQYF. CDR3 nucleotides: TGTGCCAGCAGTTCAGGAGACAGGGTCCAAGAGACCCAGTACTTC.

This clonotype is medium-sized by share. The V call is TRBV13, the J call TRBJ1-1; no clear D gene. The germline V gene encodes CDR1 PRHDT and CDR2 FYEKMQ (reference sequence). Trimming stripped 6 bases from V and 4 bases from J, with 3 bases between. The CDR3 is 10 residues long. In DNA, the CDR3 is TGTGCCAGCAGTTTCACTGAAGCTTTCTTT. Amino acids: CASSFTEAFF.